This T cell receptor (beta chain) was documented in a study of T cell responses to AZD1222 COVID-19 vaccine. This CDR3 contains 16 residues. CDR1 KGHSH and CDR2 LQKENI come from the germline V gene. V was shortened by 3 bases and J by 6 bases, with 20 bases between the two germline ends. Study observations and caveats: Only after the peak T cell response were repertoires sampled. The span of vaccine-associated CD4 TCRs extended across spike, with dominance at 160-218 and 743-854.

Measured with immunoSEQ multiplex PCR; TCRdb has only the in-frame clones, and not every one. The sample includes around 190,000 clones, approximately 92% of them seen just once. To note about this clone: Antigen: not known.

Sequencing used peripheral blood, obtained on day 0 of AZD1222 vaccination. The gene calls are TRBV18 and TRBJ2-5, with D possibly TRBD2 on 7 matching bases. The sequence derives from an adult in good health. The CDR3: CASSPLGGGGEKTQYF. The CDR3 region has the DNA TGTGCCAGCTCACCCCTGGGAGGGGGAGGTGAGAAGACCCAGTACTTC.